These 30 T cell receptor beta chains were sequenced from one sample in a study of cytomegalovirus exposure and HLA in healthy donors. Assay: immunoSEQ multiplex PCR; the TCRdb copy retains only in-frame clones and omits some. Of 70,000 to 80,000 clones in the sample, approximately 94% are singletons; the top ten hold 2.5% to 3.5%. The sample was PBMCs. The source of these receptors is a woman aged 18-29 years in good health and CMV-seropositive.

This clone was picked up one time. This chain uses TRBV5-8 with TRBJ1-2, with D unclear. CDR1 is SGHTS and CDR2 is YDEGEE in the germline V gene. CDR3 length: 14 amino acids. Trimming removed 0 bases from V and 8 bases from J, with 14 bases in between. The CDR3 here is CASSLGESGYGYTF. The CDR3 bases are TGTGCCAGCAGCTTGGGTGAATCGGGTTACGGCTACACCTTC.

The chain is built from TRBV7-9 and TRBJ1-2, with D perhaps TRBD1 (5 bases). Germline CDR1 SEHNR, CDR2 FQNEAQ (reference sequence). The V end lost 5 bases, the J end lost 3 bases, and 13 bases lay between the germline ends. The CDR3 spans 14 residues. The CDR3 loop is CASSPPDNYYGYTF. The CDR3 region has the DNA TGTGCCAGCAGCCCCCCGGACAACTACTATGGCTACACCTTC.

This clone has only one observation. V and J are TRBV27 and TRBJ2-7, with 9 bases that match TRBD1. The CDR3 runs 16 residues. Germline V lookup: CDR1 MNHEY, CDR2 SMNVEV (reference sequence). The V gene end was trimmed by 5 bases and the J gene end by 0 bases; junction bases not matched to a gene: 8. This chain's CDR3 is CASSPRTGAYSYEQYF. The CDR3 DNA follows: TGTGCCAGCAGTCCTCGGACAGGGGCTTACTCCTACGAGCAGTACTTC.

This rearrangement joins TRBV11-2 to TRBJ1-6, with 7 bases lining up with TRBD1. Germline trimming cut 4 bases from V and 7 bases from J; bases unmatched to any gene: 4. The germline V gene encodes CDR1 SGHAT and CDR2 FQNNGV. The CDR3 is 14 amino acids. The CDR3 protein is CASSYRQGNSPLHF. The CDR3 region has the DNA TGTGCCAGCAGCTACCGACAGGGAAATTCACCCCTCCACTTT.

Regarding this clone: One end of the junction varies from germline; a read error may be responsible. The chain combines TRBV19 with TRBJ2-7, with 7 bases that match TRBD2. The CDR3 is 14 residues long. Looked up from germline, CDR1 is LNHDA and CDR2 is SQIVND (reference sequence). As DNA, the CDR3 is TGTGCCAGTAGTATAGCGACTAGCCGTTACGAGCAGTGCTTC. Its translation is CASSIATSRYEQCF.

The CDR3 nucleotides are TGTGCCAGCAGCTTGGGACAGTTTAGCAATCAGCCCCAGCATTTT. Residues: CASSLGQFSNQPQHF. The chain couples TRBV5-5 to TRBJ1-5; possible D gene TRBD1, 5 bases. V was pared by 0 bases and J by 0 bases, with 7 bases between. Germline values: CDR1 SGHKS, CDR2 YYEKEE (reference sequence). The CDR3 covers 15 residues.

The chain employs TRBV7-2 and TRBJ1-1; D ambiguous. This CDR3 has 15 amino acids. Germline lookup yields CDR1 SGHTA and CDR2 FQGNSA. V was clipped by 2 bases and J by 5 bases, with 15 bases between them. As DNA, the CDR3 is TGTGCCAGCAGCTTAATGACGGGGATGATTACTGAAGCTTTCTTT. Translation: CASSLMTGMITEAFF.

The chain is built from TRBV2 and TRBJ2-3; 10 bases align to TRBD2. The CDR3 loop spans 14 amino acids. V trimming: 2 bases; J trimming: 5 bases; junction bases outside the gene matches: 1. Looked up from germline, CDR1 is SNHLY and CDR2 is FYNNEI. The CDR3 DNA sequence: TGTGCCAGCAGTGAATCTAGCGGGGGAGATACGCAGTATTTT. Protein product: CASSESSGGDTQYF.

The rearrangement links TRBV11-3 to TRBJ2-6; D is possibly TRBD1 (5 bases). Trimming stripped 5 bases from V and 4 bases from J, with 12 bases between. CDR3 length: 15 amino acids. CDR1 is SGHNT and CDR2 is YENEEA in the germline V gene. The CDR3 region is CASSPGQAGANVLTF. The CDR3 DNA reads TGTGCCAGCAGCCCAGGACAAGCAGGGGCCAACGTCCTGACTTTC.

The chain employs TRBV4-3 and TRBJ1-2; D may be TRBD1 (6 bases). Trimming cost V 1 base and J 4 bases, with 10 bases left between them. This CDR3 region has 14 residues. The V gene's germline CDR1 is LGHNA and CDR2 YSLEER. CDR3: CASSQVRTVYGYTF. Here the CDR3 DNA reads TGCGCCAGCAGCCAAGTAAGGACAGTCTATGGCTACACCTTC.

The chain combines TRBV28 with TRBJ1-5; unclear D gene. This CDR3 is 14 amino acids long. Trimming shortened V by 6 bases and J by 5 bases, and 14 bases separated the two germline ends. Germline CDR1 MDHEN, CDR2 SYDVKM. CDR3 sequence: CASSLIGRYQPQHF. The CDR3 DNA reads TGTGCCAGCAGCCTGATAGGCAGGTATCAGCCCCAGCATTTT.

DNA of the CDR3: TGTGCCTGGAGCGGGGGGACACACAAAAACATTCAGTACTTC. Its translation is CAWSGGTHKNIQYF. The chain employs TRBV30 and TRBJ2-4; tentative D call: TRBD2 (7 bases). V gave up 3 bases and J gave up 3 bases, with 12 bases separating them. Germline V CDR1 and CDR2: GTSNPN, SVGIG (reference sequence). This CDR3 spans 14 amino acids. The full variable domain, in which reference TRBV30 and TRBJ2-4 provide the parts outside the CDR3, is SQTIHQWPATLVQPVGSPLSLECTVEGTSNPNLYWYRQAAGRGLQLLFYSVGIGQISSEVPQNLSASRPQDRQFILSSKKLLLSDSGFYLCAWSGGTHKNIQYFGAGTRLSVL.

The V and J genes are TRBV6-6 and TRBJ2-7, with D maybe TRBD2 (6 bases). CDR1 and CDR2 from the germline V gene are MNHNY and SVGAGI (reference sequence). The CDR3 length is 16 residues. Between the trimmed V and J ends, which lost 2 bases and 2 bases, there was a span of 16 bases. In nucleotides, the CDR3 is TGTGCCAGCAGTTACCTGTGGGGACTCCGAACCTACGAGCAGTACTTC. This encodes CASSYLWGLRTYEQYF.

The table lists this clone with a count of one. The genes are TRBV10-3 and TRBJ1-3, with 8 bases identical to TRBD1. Losses at the gene ends were 4 bases for V and 4 bases for J; bases not matched to a gene: 6. The CDR3 runs to 15 residues. Germline assignment: CDR1 ENHRY and CDR2 SYGVKD. The CDR3 protein is CAISGQGTLGNTIYF. The CDR3 nucleotides are TGTGCCATCAGTGGACAGGGGACATTGGGAAACACCATATATTTT.

CDR3 DNA: TGTGCCAGCAGCGCCACCGGACTGGGAGACACAGATACGCAGTATTTT. This gives the protein CASSATGLGDTDTQYF. The chain is built from TRBV7-2 and TRBJ2-3; possibly TRBD2 for D (5 bases). Between the trimmed V and J ends, which lost 5 bases and 2 bases, there was a span of 17 bases. The CDR3 has 16 amino acids. Germline V CDR1 and CDR2: SGHTA, FQGNSA.

The chain joins TRBV19 to TRBJ1-1, with D maybe TRBD1 (5 bases). The V gene's germline CDR1 is LNHDA and CDR2 SQIVND (reference sequence). Trimming cost V 3 bases and J 4 bases, with 6 bases left between them. This CDR3 region has 12 residues. Here the CDR3 DNA reads TGTGCCAGTAGTATGGGGGGCACTGAAGCTTTCTTT. Protein: CASSMGGTEAFF.

The chain combines TRBV28 with TRBJ2-1, with TRBD2 matching 7 bases. Germline V CDR1 and CDR2: MDHEN, SYDVKM. The junction had 8 bases not matched to a gene; V was cut back by 3 bases and J by 0 bases. The CDR3 covers 17 residues. The CDR3 reads CASSLSTAGFSYNEQFF. CDR3 DNA sequence: TGTGCCAGCAGTTTGTCAACAGCGGGATTCTCCTACAATGAGCAGTTCTTC.

The chain uses TRBV4-3 and TRBJ2-2; tentatively, D is TRBD2 (5 bases). This CDR3 is built from 14 residues. Germline assignment: CDR1 LGHNA and CDR2 YSLEER. V dropped 5 bases and J dropped 1 base, with 8 bases sitting between them. CDR3 residues: CASSEGLNTGELFF. The CDR3, as DNA: TGCGCCAGCAGCGAAGGACTGAACACCGGGGAGCTGTTTTTT.

The chain couples TRBV4-3 to TRBJ2-1, with 9 bases lining up with TRBD2. The CDR3 consists of 15 residues. Unmatched junction bases numbered 1, after V lost 0 bases and J lost 4 bases. The germline CDR1 and CDR2 sequences are LGHNA and YSLEER. DNA for the CDR3: TGCGCCAGCAGCCAAGAGCTAGCGGGGTACAATGAGCAGTTCTTC. Translated, it gives CASSQELAGYNEQFF.

The rearrangement uses TRBV27 and TRBJ1-1, with TRBD1 as a possible D gene (5 bases). The CDR3 has 16 residues. Germline V gene sequence: CDR1 MNHEY, CDR2 SMNVEV (reference sequence). V lost 3 bases and J 2 bases, leaving 16 bases between the germline ends. CDR3 amino acids: CASSLGQGDRNTEAFF. CDR3 in DNA: TGTGCCAGCAGTTTGGGGCAGGGCGACCGAAACACTGAAGCTTTCTTT.

This chain links TRBV9 with TRBJ1-3, with 8 bases matching TRBD1. CDR3 length equals 15 residues. Germline CDR1 reads SGDLS; CDR2 reads YYNGEE. V shed 3 bases and J 4 bases; nucleotides not matched to a gene: 6. CDR3 DNA: TGTGCCAGCAGCGCTTTGACAGGGGAAGGAAACACCATATATTTT. Protein product: CASSALTGEGNTIYF.

This rearrangement joins TRBV30 to TRBJ1-5, with 7 bases that match TRBD1. CDR3 length equals 13 residues. The V gene end was trimmed by 0 bases and the J gene end by 7 bases; junction bases not matched to a gene: 3. Germline V lookup: CDR1 GTSNPN, CDR2 SVGIG (reference sequence). CDR3: CAWSVQGRQPQHF. CDR3 nucleotides: TGTGCCTGGAGTGTACAGGGGAGGCAGCCCCAGCATTTT.

V gene TRBV10-3 combines with J gene TRBJ1-2; possibly TRBD1 for D (5 bases). V was pared by 6 bases and J by 2 bases, with 16 bases between. This CDR3 is 15 amino acids long. From germline, CDR1 is ENHRY and CDR2 SYGVKD. The chain's CDR3 is CAISLQAGVNYGYTF. In DNA form, the CDR3 reads TGTGCCATCAGCTTACAGGCGGGGGTGAACTATGGCTACACCTTC.

V usage is TRBV28 and J usage is TRBJ2-3; D uncertain. With 5 bases removed from V and 0 bases from J, the gap between germline ends came to 12 bases. The germline V gene has CDR1 MDHEN and CDR2 SYDVKM. The CDR3 runs to 15 residues. CDR3: CASSPLLASTDTQYF. CDR3 in DNA: TGTGCCAGCAGTCCTCTTTTAGCAAGCACAGATACGCAGTATTTT.

J is TRBJ1-1 and V is TRBV10-3; D is ambiguous. Trimming pared 3 bases from V and 2 bases from J, leaving 10 bases between. The CDR3 covers 14 residues. Germline V gene data show CDR1 as ENHRY and CDR2 as SYGVKD. The CDR3 sequence is CAISDWGGNTEAFF. The CDR3 DNA follows: TGTGCCATCAGTGACTGGGGAGGAAACACTGAAGCTTTCTTT.

The CDR3 sequence: CASGPGEIGDTQYF. For the CDR3, the DNA is TGTGCTAGTGGCCCGGGAGAGATTGGGGATACGCAGTATTTT. V gene TRBV12-5 combines with J gene TRBJ2-3; maybe TRBD2 (6 bases). The V end was cut by 6 bases, the J end by 6 bases, with 16 bases between. The CDR3 is made up of 14 amino acids. In germline, CDR1 is LGHNT, CDR2 FRNRAP.

For the CDR3, the DNA is TGTGCCAGCAGGGAGATCTTCGGCACAGATACGCAGTATTTT. Translation gives CASREIFGTDTQYF. The J gene is TRBJ2-3, the V gene TRBV6-6; no clear D. This CDR3 spans 14 amino acids. Per germline, CDR1 MNHNY and CDR2 SVGAGI (reference sequence). V was cut by 6 bases and J by 1 base, with 11 bases left in between.

For the CDR3, the DNA is TGTGCCAGCATCGGGACAGGGGGGAGAGGAAACACCATATATTTT. Its translation: CASIGTGGRGNTIYF. This chain uses TRBV21-1 with TRBJ1-3; the listed D gene, TRBD1, was not tested against the DNA. TRBV21-1 counts as a pseudogene. The CDR3 length is 15 residues.

This chain connects TRBV4-3 to TRBJ2-2; 10 nucleotides match TRBD2. Germline lookup yields CDR1 LGHNA and CDR2 YSLEER. The CDR3 totals 17 residues. V lost 5 bases and J lost 0; bases outside the gene matches: 6. DNA for the CDR3: TGCGCCAGCAGCAAGGAGCTAGCGGGAGCGAACACCGGGGAGCTGTTTTTT. Amino acid sequence: CASSKELAGANTGELFF.

This clone was counted only a few times. The rearrangement links TRBV28 to TRBJ2-7, with a possible D match to TRBD2 (5 bases). Germline CDR1 is MDHEN and CDR2 is SYDVKM. Trimming removed 3 bases at V and 4 bases at J, with 13 bases between. The CDR3 extends over 14 amino acids. The CDR3: CASSLPGTIYEQYF. The CDR3 nucleotides read TGTGCCAGCAGTTTGCCGGGAACTATATACGAGCAGTACTTC. Variable domain in full (rest from reference TRBV28 and TRBJ2-7): DVKVTQSSRYLVKRTGEKVFLECVQDMDHENMFWYRQDPGLGLRLIYFSYDVKMKEKGDIPEGYSVSREKKERFSLILESASTNQTSMYLCASSLPGTIYEQYFGPGTRLTVT.